These 24 T cell receptor beta chains were all obtained from the same sample, sequenced in a study of OX40 agonist ivuxolimab in advanced cancers. Profiled with immunoSEQ multiplex PCR; TCRdb holds only in-frame clones, not every one. The top ten clones hold around 13% of a sample with 20,000 to 25,000 clones, approximately 79% of them seen once. Sample: CD4+ or CD8+ T cells sorted from blood, taken in a trial of the OX40 agonist ivuxolimab. The receptor set was obtained from an adult with an advanced solid tumor such as melanoma, head and neck, liver or kidney cancer.

J is TRBJ2-3 and V is TRBV6-4, with a weak D call TRBD2 (7 bases). The CDR3 is 14 amino acids. The V and J ends lost 2 bases and 2 bases respectively, with 8 bases between them. CDR1 and CDR2 (germline): MRHNA, SNTAGT. CDR3 nucleotide sequence: TGTGCCAGCAGTGACGGGGGGGCCACAGATACGCAGTATTTT. It yields the protein CASSDGGATDTQYF.

This chain uses TRBV29-1 with TRBJ1-2; 7 nucleotides match TRBD1. This CDR3 region has 16 residues. Trimming cost V 5 bases and J 0 bases; bases outside gene matches: 12. In germline, CDR1 is SQVTM, CDR2 ANQGSEA. CDR3 bases: TGCAGCGTTTTCCCAGACAGGGAATTATCTAACTATGGCTACACCTTC. Translated, it gives CSVFPDRELSNYGYTF.

The V gene is TRBV19, the J gene TRBJ1-5; a weak D match, TRBD1 (5 bases). The germline V gene has CDR1 LNHDA and CDR2 SQIVND (reference sequence). The CDR3 consists of 15 residues. The V end was cut by 0 bases, the J end by 7 bases, with 13 bases between. The CDR3: CASSIDWDGGQPQHF. The CDR3 DNA reads as TGTGCCAGTAGTATAGATTGGGACGGGGGGCAGCCCCAGCATTTT.

The V gene is TRBV5-1, the J gene TRBJ2-2; 9 bases agree with TRBD1. Trimming took 0 bases from V and 3 from J; bases not matched to a gene: 0. The CDR3 extends over 15 amino acids. Germline V gives CDR1 SGHRS, CDR2 YFSETQ. The CDR3 bases are TGCGCCAGCAGCTTGGGGGACAGGGACACCGGGGAGCTGTTTTTT. Translation gives CASSLGDRDTGELFF.

The chain combines TRBV29-1 with TRBJ1-2, with 7 bases identical to TRBD1. After removal of 3 bases from V and 7 bases from J, the junction contained 8 bases not matched to a gene. The V gene's germline CDR1 is SQVTM and CDR2 ANQGSEA. This CDR3 has 13 residues. This CDR3 reads CSVEEGAWGGYTF. The DNA of the CDR3 is TGCAGCGTTGAGGAGGGGGCTTGGGGTGGCTACACCTTC.

The V and J genes are TRBV5-1 and TRBJ2-1; 7 bases are shared with TRBD1. The CDR3 length is 18 residues. V trimming: 1 base; J trimming: 2 bases; junction bases outside the gene matches: 12. Per germline, CDR1 SGHRS and CDR2 YFSETQ. The DNA of the CDR3 is TGCGCCAGCAGCTTGAAGGATCGTGTGACAGGGACCTACAATGAGCAGTTCTTC. Amino acids: CASSLKDRVTGTYNEQFF.

In its sample, this clone ranks as large. This chain connects TRBV14 to TRBJ2-2; tentative D call: TRBD1 (6 bases). Germline V gene sequence: CDR1 SGHDN, CDR2 FVKESK. Between the trimmed V and J ends, which lost 4 bases and 5 bases, there was a span of 11 bases. The CDR3 is 14 residues long. The chain's CDR3 is CASSPITGTGELFF. In DNA form, the CDR3 reads TGTGCCAGCAGCCCGATCACAGGGACCGGGGAGCTGTTTTTT.

The rearrangement joins TRBV5-1 to TRBJ2-1; D might be TRBD1 (6 bases). The CDR3 sequence is 14 residues long. Trimming took off 4 bases at V and 3 bases at J, with 11 bases between the two ends. Germline CDR1 reads SGHRS; CDR2 reads YFSETQ. The CDR3 DNA reads TGCGCCAGCAGCGCCGGGACAATCTACAATGAGCAGTTCTTC. Translating it yields CASSAGTIYNEQFF.

This clone has more than one count but fewer than ten. The chain uses TRBV7-9 and TRBJ1-6, with TRBD1 as a possible D gene (6 bases). CDR1 is SEHNR, CDR2 FQNEAQ, per germline (reference sequence). V lost 1 base and J lost 9, with 13 bases in between. The CDR3 consists of 15 residues. In nucleotides, the CDR3 is TGTGCCAGCAGCTTAGGAGGGGGGCGGCGTTCACCCCTCCACTTT. It is translated as CASSLGGGRRSPLHF.

This chain joins TRBV7-3 and TRBJ2-3; 9 nucleotides agree with TRBD2. The CDR3 is 17 residues long. The trim removed 5 bases at V and 6 bases at J, leaving 15 bases unmatched. From germline, CDR1 is SGHTA and CDR2 FQGTGA. CDR3 sequence: CASSLYPGASGVDTQYF. CDR3 DNA: TGTGCCAGCAGCCTCTATCCCGGGGCTAGCGGGGTCGATACGCAGTATTTT.

The chain employs TRBV30 and TRBJ1-6, with unresolved D. Germline values: CDR1 GTSNPN, CDR2 SVGIG (reference sequence). Deletions cut 4 bases from V and 7 bases from J, with 23 bases between. The length of the CDR3 is 17 residues. CDR3 region: CAWMRNAWGMGNSPLHF. The CDR3 DNA follows: TGTGCCTGGATGAGGAATGCTTGGGGAATGGGCAATTCACCCCTCCACTTT.

The chain has TRBV5-4 and TRBJ1-1, with a possible D match to TRBD1 (5 bases). CDR3 length: 14 residues. Trimming left V 3 bases short and J 1 base short, with 10 bases between. Looked up from germline, CDR1 is SGHNT and CDR2 is YYREEE (reference sequence). CDR3: CASSSRGENTEAFF. CDR3 coding DNA: TGTGCCAGCAGCTCTCGGGGGGAGAACACTGAAGCTTTCTTT.

The gene calls are TRBV6-1 and TRBJ1-1; no firm D call. CDR1 is MNHNS, CDR2 SASEGT, per germline. The CDR3 is 13 amino acids. V lost 2 bases and J lost 2, with 6 bases in between. The CDR3 DNA reads as TGTGCCAGCAGTGAAACGTTTAACACTGAAGCTTTCTTT. It translates to CASSETFNTEAFF.

CDR3 sequence (DNA): TGCGCCAGCAGCTTGACGGGGAATGAAAAACTGTTTTTT. Its protein is CASSLTGNEKLFF. The rearrangement joins TRBV5-1 to TRBJ1-4; D gene uncertain. Trimming shortened V by 1 base and J by 5 bases, and 6 bases separated the two germline ends. This CDR3 spans 13 amino acids. Looked up from germline, CDR1 is SGHRS and CDR2 is YFSETQ.

The chain joins TRBV28 to TRBJ1-2; D gene uncertain. The CDR3 extends over 11 amino acids. V was pared by 5 bases and J by 0 bases, with 1 base between. Germline V gene sequence: CDR1 MDHEN, CDR2 SYDVKM. The CDR3 reads CASSPNYGYTF. DNA of the CDR3: TGTGCCAGCAGTCCTAACTATGGCTACACCTTC.

The gene calls are TRBV19 and TRBJ2-3; the match to TRBD2 covers 9 bases. With V trimmed by 3 bases and J by 4 bases, 2 bases remained unmatched. CDR1 and CDR2 from the germline V gene are LNHDA and SQIVND (reference sequence). This CDR3 has 14 residues. This CDR3 is CASSMAGGADTQYF. In nucleotides, the CDR3 is TGTGCCAGTAGTATGGCGGGGGGGGCAGATACGCAGTATTTT.

This sequence joins TRBV19 and TRBJ2-7; D is undetermined. This CDR3 contains 14 residues. The ends were cut back, 0 bases at V and 4 bases at J, with 10 bases in the middle. Germline loops: CDR1 LNHDA, CDR2 SQIVND (reference sequence). The CDR3 reads CASSIEQFSYEQYF. CDR3 bases: TGTGCCAGTAGTATAGAACAGTTCTCTTACGAGCAGTACTTC.

The chain employs TRBV6-1 and TRBJ1-2, with D possibly being TRBD1 (6 bases). V shed 6 bases and J shed 4 bases, with 15 bases lying between them. Germline CDR1 MNHNS, CDR2 SASEGT. The length of the CDR3 is 14 residues. CDR3 DNA sequence: TGTGCCAGCAGCTACAGGGCACAATTCTATGGCTACACCTTC. It specifies CASSYRAQFYGYTF.

This chain connects TRBV10-1 to TRBJ1-1; the D is unclear. V was pared by 5 bases and J by 2 bases, with 15 bases between. The CDR3 is made up of 15 amino acids. CDR1 and CDR2 from the germline V gene are WNHNN and SYGVQD (reference sequence). The CDR3 DNA reads TGCGCCAGCAGTCGGACGCGCGCCTTCAACACTGAAGCTTTCTTT. Translating it yields CASSRTRAFNTEAFF.

The chain uses TRBV11-2 and TRBJ2-3; D possibly uses TRBD1 or TRBD2 (6 bases each). V dropped 0 bases and J dropped 0 bases, with 19 bases sitting between them. CDR3 length equals 19 residues. CDR1 SGHAT and CDR2 FQNNGV come from the germline V gene. CDR3 loop: CASSLDQSVRGASTDTQYF. The CDR3, as DNA: TGTGCCAGCAGCTTAGATCAGAGTGTGAGGGGGGCTAGCACAGATACGCAGTATTTT.

The chain carries TRBV28 and TRBJ1-5; possible D gene TRBD1, 6 bases. Trimming removed 6 bases from V and 0 bases from J, with 18 bases in between. This CDR3 is 17 amino acids long. Germline lookup yields CDR1 MDHEN and CDR2 SYDVKM. The CDR3 here is CASREGSGALSNQPQHF. The CDR3, as DNA: TGTGCCAGCAGGGAGGGATCAGGGGCCCTTAGCAATCAGCCCCAGCATTTT.

This chain uses TRBV7-9 with TRBJ1-4, with D tentatively TRBD1 (5 bases). Germline CDR1 reads SEHNR; CDR2 reads FQNEAQ (reference sequence). This CDR3 is built from 13 residues. Between the trimmed V and J ends, which lost 3 bases and 10 bases, there was a span of 12 bases. In DNA form, the CDR3 reads TGTGCCAGCAGCTTGATCCGGGGCAGAAAACTGTTTTTT. This gives the protein CASSLIRGRKLFF.

The count of this clone is one. The chain couples TRBV9 to TRBJ1-1, with D tentatively TRBD1 (6 bases). V lost 1 base and J 4 bases, leaving 11 bases between the germline ends. The CDR3 is 14 amino acids. CDR1 is SGDLS and CDR2 is YYNGEE in the germline V gene. This CDR3 reads CASSVRGLGTEAFF. CDR3 bases: TGTGCCAGCAGCGTACGGGGGCTTGGCACTGAAGCTTTCTTT.

The chain employs TRBV30 and TRBJ1-1, with a tentative D call TRBD1 (6 bases). From germline, CDR1 is GTSNPN and CDR2 SVGIG (reference sequence). The CDR3 has 14 amino acids. Trimming shortened V by 3 bases and J by 5 bases, and 16 bases separated the two germline ends. The CDR3 coding sequence is TGTGCCTGGAGGGGAGGGGGAGGCGGGACTGAAGCTTTCTTT. Its protein product is CAWRGGGGGTEAFF.